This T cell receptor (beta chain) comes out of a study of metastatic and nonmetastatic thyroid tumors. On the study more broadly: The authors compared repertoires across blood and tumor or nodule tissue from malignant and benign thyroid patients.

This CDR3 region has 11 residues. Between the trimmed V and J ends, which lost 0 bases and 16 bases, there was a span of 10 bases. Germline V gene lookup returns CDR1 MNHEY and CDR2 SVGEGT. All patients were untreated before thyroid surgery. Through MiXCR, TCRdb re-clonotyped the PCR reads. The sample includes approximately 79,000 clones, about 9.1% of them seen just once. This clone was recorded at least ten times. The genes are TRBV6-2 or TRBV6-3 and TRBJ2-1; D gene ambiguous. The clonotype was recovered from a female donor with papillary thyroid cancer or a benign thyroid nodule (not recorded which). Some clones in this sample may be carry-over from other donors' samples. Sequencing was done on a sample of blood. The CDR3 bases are TGTGCCAGCAGTTACTCGAGTCCCCAATTCTTC. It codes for CASSYSSPQFF.